The 10 T cell receptor beta chains below come from one sample, sequenced in a study of a mutant IDH1 vaccine in newly diagnosed glioma. Profiled with immunoSEQ multiplex PCR; TCRdb holds only in-frame clones, not every one. The table records 45,000 to 70,000 clones, about 80% of them present only once. As for time point: week 5, during vaccination. Vaccinated patients received 300 ug of mutant IDH1 20-mer peptide per dose, with topical imiquimod. Their antigen targets remain unknown. The source material was PBMCs, sampled from a glioma patient whose treatment included an IDH1 peptide vaccine. These receptors were obtained from a man under 40 with glioma.

V is TRBV6-5 and J is TRBJ2-7, with D hard to call. The germline V and J ends were trimmed by 0 bases and 11 bases, with 8 bases remaining between them. This CDR3 has 11 amino acids. Germline V gene data show CDR1 as MNHEY and CDR2 as SVGAGI. The CDR3 DNA sequence: TGTGCCAGCAGTTACTCGGGTAGGGAGTACTTC. Translating it yields CASSYSGREYF.

The J gene is TRBJ2-1, the V gene TRBV2; D might be TRBD1 or TRBD2, each matching 6 bases. The CDR3 runs 14 residues. V gave up 8 bases and J gave up 5 bases, with 16 bases separating them. Germline-derived CDR1 and CDR2 are SNHLY and FYNNEI. CDR3 protein: CASGFLGGNNEQFF. CDR3 sequence (DNA): TGTGCCAGCGGCTTCCTGGGGGGCAACAATGAGCAGTTCTTC. The whole variable domain, remainder taken from reference TRBV2 and TRBJ2-1, is EPEVTQTPSHQVTQMGQEVILRCVPISNHLYFYWYRQILGQKVEFLVSFYNNEISEKSEIFDDQFSVERPDGSNFTLKIRSTKLEDSAMYFCASGFLGGNNEQFFGPGTRLTVL.

The chain uses TRBV5-5 and TRBJ1-2, with D possibly being TRBD1 (5 bases). Per the germline V gene, CDR1 is SGHKS and CDR2 is YYEKEE (reference sequence). CDR3 length: 16 residues. V was clipped by 0 bases and J by 3 bases, with 15 bases between them. For the CDR3, the DNA is TGTGCCAGCAGCTTGGCCGGGGCGGGGTTGGACTATGGCTACACCTTC. Encoded protein: CASSLAGAGLDYGYTF.

The CDR3 sequence is CASSLRFAGGPGNEQFF. CDR3 in DNA: TGTGCCAGCAGCTTACGTTTCGCGGGGGGGCCGGGCAATGAGCAGTTCTTC. This chain joins TRBV7-8 and TRBJ2-1; 9 bases line up with TRBD2. CDR1 is SGHVS and CDR2 is FQNEAQ in the germline V gene. The CDR3 spans 17 residues. V dropped 2 bases and J dropped 6; count of bases not matched to a gene: 11.

The rearrangement joins TRBV5-1 to TRBJ1-4, with TRBD1 as a possible D gene (5 bases). Germline CDR1 reads SGHRS; CDR2 reads YFSETQ. This CDR3 contains 14 residues. Trimming took off 2 bases at V and 6 bases at J, with 11 bases between the two ends. The CDR3 loop reads CASSLDSGDEKLFF. Here the CDR3 DNA reads TGCGCCAGCAGCTTAGACAGTGGGGATGAAAAACTGTTTTTT.

The V and J genes are TRBV9 and TRBJ1-4; TRBD1 aligns across 10 bases. The germline gives CDR1 SGDLS, CDR2 YYNGEE. V shed 1 base and J 8 bases; nucleotides not matched to a gene: 5. The CDR3 length is 15 residues. CDR3 amino acids: CASSVRQGAGEKLFF. As DNA, the CDR3 is TGTGCCAGCAGCGTACGACAGGGGGCAGGAGAAAAACTGTTTTTT.

The CDR3: CASSYDSAGVSYEQYF. The CDR3 DNA is TGTGCCAGCAGCTATGATTCAGCGGGGGTCTCCTACGAGCAGTACTTC. The chain links TRBV11-2 to TRBJ2-7; 8 nucleotides line up with TRBD2. V trimming: 4 bases; J trimming: 0 bases; junction bases outside the gene matches: 8. Germline V gives CDR1 SGHAT, CDR2 FQNNGV. The CDR3 is made up of 16 amino acids.

V and J are TRBV7-9 and TRBJ1-1; D is uncertain. V was clipped by 4 bases and J by 4 bases, with 10 bases between them. The CDR3 sequence is 13 residues long. Germline V lookup: CDR1 SEHNR, CDR2 FQNEAQ (reference sequence). The CDR3 DNA is TGTGCCAGCAGCTCATCCTCTGTCACTGAAGCTTTCTTT. This sequence encodes CASSSSSVTEAFF.

The genes are TRBV10-2 and TRBJ2-3; 8 nucleotides align to TRBD2. Unmatched junction bases numbered 6, after V lost 3 bases and J lost 1 base. Germline CDR1 WSHSY, CDR2 SAAADI. CDR3 size: 16 residues. The CDR3: CASSEGVRGGTDTQYF. The CDR3 coding sequence is TGCGCCAGCAGTGAAGGTGTGCGGGGGGGCACAGATACGCAGTATTTT.

The chain couples TRBV5-5 to TRBJ1-1; 9 bases line up with TRBD1. Germline V CDR1 and CDR2: SGHKS, YYEKEE (reference sequence). The CDR3 is 17 amino acids. The ends lost 4 bases at V and 0 bases at J; junction bases unmatched: 10. CDR3 amino acids: CASSNPGQGRVNTEAFF. The CDR3 DNA follows: TGTGCCAGCAGCAACCCGGGACAGGGACGAGTGAACACTGAAGCTTTCTTT.